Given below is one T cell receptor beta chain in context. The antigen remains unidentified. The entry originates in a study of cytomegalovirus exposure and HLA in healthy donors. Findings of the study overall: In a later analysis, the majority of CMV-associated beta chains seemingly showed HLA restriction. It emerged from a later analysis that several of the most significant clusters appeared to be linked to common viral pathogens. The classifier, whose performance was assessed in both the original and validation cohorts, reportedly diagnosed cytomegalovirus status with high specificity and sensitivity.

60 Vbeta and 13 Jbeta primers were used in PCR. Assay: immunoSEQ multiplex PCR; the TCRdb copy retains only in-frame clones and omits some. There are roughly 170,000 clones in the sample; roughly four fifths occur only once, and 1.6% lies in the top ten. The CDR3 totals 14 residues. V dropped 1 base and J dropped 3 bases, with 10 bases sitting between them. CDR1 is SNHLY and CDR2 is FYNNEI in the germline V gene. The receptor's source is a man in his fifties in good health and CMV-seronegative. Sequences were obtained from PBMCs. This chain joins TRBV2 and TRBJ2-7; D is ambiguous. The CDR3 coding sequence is TGTGCCAGCAGTGAAGAGGCAGGAAGCTACGAGCAGTACTTC. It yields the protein CASSEEAGSYEQYF.